These T cell receptor beta chains were read from a single sample in a study of shared clonotypes between healthy human individuals. The data were produced by immunoSEQ multiplex PCR, yet TCRdb's version contains in-frame clones alone and is incomplete. The table lists some 2,500,000 clones, about 90% of them singletons. The sample taken for sequencing was naive CD4+ T cells from PBMCs. Every receptor here comes from a man between 18 and 35 years old in good health. Some clones in this sample may be carry-over from other donors' samples. CDR3s include the opening cysteine and the closing phenylalanine or tryptophan. A D gene is named only where the DNA matches it firmly. Some rows mark clone size as missing; the rest say once, few, many or name a class of expanded clone.

>NA|TRBV5-4|TRBJ2-7|TRBD2
TGTGCCAGCAGCCCCTTCAGGCTAGCGGGAGGGCCTTCCTACGAGCAGTACTTC
CASSPFRLAGGPSYEQYF
>once|TRBV7-3|TRBJ2-7|NA
TGTGCCAGCAGCCAGGGTGGGGGATACGAGCAGTACTTC
CASSQGGGYEQYF
>NA|TRBV9|TRBJ2-1|NA
TGTGCCAGCAGCTCAAACAATGAGCAGTTCTTC
CASSSNNEQFF
>NA|TRBV28|TRBJ2-2|TRBD2
TGTGCCAGCAGTTTAGGAGGCGGGAGTACGACCGGGGAGCTGTTTTTT
CASSLGGGSTTGELFF
>NA|TRBV15|TRBJ2-7|NA
TGTGCCACCAGCAGAGATGAGGATTACGAGCAGTACTTC
CATSRDEDYEQYF
>NA|TRBV5-1|TRBJ2-4|NA
TGCGCCAGCAGCTTGGATTCAAACATTCAGTACTTC
CASSLDSNIQYF
>once|TRBV7-7|TRBJ2-7|TRBD1
TGTGCCAGCAGCTCGGGGACAGGGCATCCCTACGAGCAGTACTTC
CASSSGTGHPYEQYF
>NA|TRBV28|TRBJ1-1|NA
TGTGCCAGCAGTTTTCAGGGTCTTAACACTGAAGCTTTCTTT
CASSFQGLNTEAFF
>NA|TRBV6-5|TRBJ1-3|NA
TGTGCCAGCAGTTACACGAGGGAGGTCTCTGGAAACACCATATATTTT
CASSYTREVSGNTIYF
>NA|TRBV28|TRBJ2-2|TRBD2
TGTGCCAGCACCGATACTAGCGGGAGGGAGACCGGGGAGCTGTTTTTT
CASTDTSGRETGELFF
>NA|TRBV18|TRBJ1-4|NA
TGTGCCAGCTCACAGGTACCCCGAGGGGCTAATGAAAAACTGTTTTTT
CASSQVPRGANEKLFF
>NA|TRBV6-5|TRBJ1-3|NA
TGTGCCAGCAGTTATGACAGGCCCAACTCTGGAAACACCATATATTTT
CASSYDRPNSGNTIYF
>NA|TRBV7-9|TRBJ2-3|TRBD2
TGTGCCAGCAGCTCCCCACTAGCGGGAGTTGCCACAGATACGCAGTATTTT
CASSSPLAGVATDTQYF
>once|TRBV29-1|TRBJ2-6|NA
TGCAGCGTTGGGGGTCCAAGGGCCAACGTCCTGACTTTC
CSVGGPRANVLTF
>NA|TRBV4-1|TRBJ2-1|TRBD1
TGCGCCAGCAGCCACCTCGACGGGGGACAGGGAGGGTATGAGCAGTTCTTC
CASSHLDGGQGGYEQFF
>NA|TRBV7-2|TRBJ2-7|TRBD1
TGTGCCAGCAGCACCCCGGGACAGGGGGCAGGAGAGCAGTACTTC
CASSTPGQGAGEQYF
>NA|TRBV7-9|TRBJ2-5|NA
TGTGCCAGCAGCCCCCGGCGGGAGACCCAGTACTTC
CASSPRRETQYF
>NA|TRBV11-3|TRBJ2-3|NA
TGTGCCAGCAGCTTGACGGGAACAGATACGCAGTATTTT
CASSLTGTDTQYF
>NA|TRBV4-1|TRBJ1-1|NA
TGCGCCAGCAGCCAAATATTAGGGGGTACTGAAGCTTTCTTT
CASSQILGGTEAFF
>NA|TRBV7-2|TRBJ2-1|TRBD2
TGTGCCAGCAGCCTTACTAGCGGGAGCGCCAATGAGCAGTTCTTC
CASSLTSGSANEQFF
>NA|TRBV15|TRBJ1-2|NA
TGTGCCACCAGCCAACCCGGGAGCCTGGGCTATGGCTACACCTTC
CATSQPGSLGYGYTF
>NA|TRBV11-2|TRBJ2-1|NA
TGTGCCAGCAGCGTGGGACTCCTCAACAATGAGCAGTTCTTC
CASSVGLLNNEQFF
>NA|TRBV7-9|TRBJ2-7|NA
TGTGCCAGCAGCCCCGCGGGAACCCCCTACGAGCAGTACTTC
CASSPAGTPYEQYF
>NA|TRBV4-2|TRBJ2-7|NA
TGTGCCAGCAGCCAAGATTGGCAGGGCTGGGACGAGCAGTACTTC
CASSQDWQGWDEQYF
>NA|TRBV25-1|TRBJ2-3|TRBD2
TGTGCCAGCCGGGGGACTAGCGGCCCCACAGATACGCAGTATTTT
CASRGTSGPTDTQYF
>NA|TRBV5-4|TRBJ2-2|TRBD1
TGTGCCAGCAGCCGGGACAGGGCGTCCGCCGGGGAGCTGTTTTTT
CASSRDRASAGELFF
>NA|TRBV28|TRBJ2-7|TRBD2
TGTGCCAGCAGTTTATTAACTAGCGGTTTATCCTTACCCCCCGAGCAGTACTTC
CASSLLTSGLSLPPEQYF
>NA|TRBV28|TRBJ1-5|NA
TGTGCCAGCAAGGGAAACGATCAGCCCCAGCATTTT
CASKGNDQPQHF
>NA|TRBV7-9|TRBJ2-7|NA
TGTGCCAGCAGCTTAGCTAGACAGGACTCCTACGAGCAGTACTTC
CASSLARQDSYEQYF
>NA|TRBV27|TRBJ2-2|NA
TGTGCCAGCAGGACACAGTGGGGCACCGGGGAGCTGTTTTTT
CASRTQWGTGELFF
>NA|TRBV5-4|TRBJ1-1|NA
TGTGCCAGCGGGGAGGATGCCATGAACACTGAAGCTTTCTTT
CASGEDAMNTEAFF
>NA|TRBV5-4|TRBJ1-1|NA
TGTGCCAGCAGCTTTGGACGTGGAACTGAAGCTTTCTTT
CASSFGRGTEAFF
>NA|TRBV27|TRBJ1-1|NA
TGTGCCAGCACCACAAACATGAACACTGAAGCTTTCTTT
CASTTNMNTEAFF
>NA|TRBV5-1|TRBJ2-3|TRBD2
TGCGCCAGCGAGCGGGAGCTGGGAGATACGCAGTATTTT
CASERELGDTQYF
>few|TRBV6-1|TRBJ1-4|NA
TGTGCCAGCAGTGGACAGGCCTTAAATGAAAAACTGTTTTTT
CASSGQALNEKLFF
>NA|TRBV7-3|TRBJ2-1|NA
TGTGCCAGCAGCTTAGGTGGGGGGATCTACAATGAGCAGTTCTTC
CASSLGGGIYNEQFF